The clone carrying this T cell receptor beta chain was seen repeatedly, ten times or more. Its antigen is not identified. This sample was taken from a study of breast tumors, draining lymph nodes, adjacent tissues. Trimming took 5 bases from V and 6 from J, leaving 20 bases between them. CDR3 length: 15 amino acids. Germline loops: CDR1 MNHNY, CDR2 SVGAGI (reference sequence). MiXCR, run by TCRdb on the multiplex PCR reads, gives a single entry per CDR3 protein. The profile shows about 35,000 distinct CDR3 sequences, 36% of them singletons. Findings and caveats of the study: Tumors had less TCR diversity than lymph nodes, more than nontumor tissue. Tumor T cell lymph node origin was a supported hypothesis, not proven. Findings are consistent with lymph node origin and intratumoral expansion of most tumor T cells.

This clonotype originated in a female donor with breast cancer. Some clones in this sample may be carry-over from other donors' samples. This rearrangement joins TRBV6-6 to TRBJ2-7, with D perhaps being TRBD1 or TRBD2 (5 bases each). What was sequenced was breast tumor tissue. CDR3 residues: CASSLTLGALGEQYF. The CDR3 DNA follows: TGTGCCAGCAGTCTAACACTAGGGGCCCTCGGCGAGCAGTACTTC.